Listed here are 30 T cell receptor beta chains from one sample, sequenced in a study of early T cells in non-severe SARS-CoV-2 infection. In TCRdb, the 5' RACE reads were re-called with MiXCR into one record per CDR3 protein. The sample consists of 25,000 to 35,000 distinct CDR3 sequences, around 3% of them appearing once. The sequencing input was whole blood. These receptors were taken from an adult who was a healthcare worker with PCR-confirmed SARS-CoV-2 infection or an uninfected control (not recorded which).

This clonotype was detected ten times or more. This rearrangement joins TRBV7-2 to TRBJ1-1; D unresolved. The V and J ends lost 3 bases and 3 bases respectively, with 8 bases between them. This CDR3 has 13 residues. Germline loops: CDR1 SGHTA, CDR2 FQGNSA. CDR3 DNA: TGTGCCAGCAGCTTGATGTGGGACACTGAAGCTTTCTTT. As protein: CASSLMWDTEAFF.

This clonotype occurred many times. This chain links TRBV20-1 with TRBJ2-1; the match to TRBD1 covers 9 bases. Per germline, CDR1 DFQATT and CDR2 SNEGSKA (reference sequence). Unmatched junction bases numbered 6, after V lost 0 bases and J lost 6 bases. CDR3 length: 15 amino acids. The CDR3 region is CSARDRRQGVNEQFF. The CDR3 nucleotides are TGCAGTGCTAGAGATCGAAGACAGGGGGTCAATGAGCAGTTCTTC.

The table lists this clonotype with many counts. The chain employs TRBV12-3 or TRBV12-4 and TRBJ2-3, with D maybe TRBD1 (5 bases). This CDR3 is built from 14 residues. Trimming left V 3 bases short and J 4 bases short, with 11 bases between. The CDR3 region is CASSFTPGPDTQYF. Here the CDR3 DNA reads TGTGCCAGCAGTTTTACCCCAGGGCCAGATACGCAGTATTTT.

The sample holds many counts of this clonotype. The chain combines TRBV24-1 with TRBJ1-5; D unclear. Germline loops: CDR1 KGHDR, CDR2 SFDVKD. The CDR3 is made up of 15 amino acids. Deletions cut 7 bases from V and 5 bases from J, with 17 bases between. CDR3 coding DNA: TGTGCCACCAGAAGACACCCGGAGGCCCATCAGCCCCAGCATTTT. Amino acid sequence: CATRRHPEAHQPQHF.

Many counts were recorded for this clonotype. This chain uses TRBV6-1 with TRBJ2-7, with D perhaps matching TRBD2 (7 bases). The CDR3 is 16 residues long. The germline CDR1 and CDR2 sequences are MNHNS and SASEGT. V was shortened by 1 base and J by 0 bases, with 13 bases between the two germline ends. This CDR3 reads CASSEGFGGASYEQYV. The CDR3 nucleotides are TGTGCCAGCAGTGAAGGGTTTGGGGGGGCCTCCTACGAGCAGTACGTC.

This clonotype was detected ten times or more. The CDR3, as DNA: TGTGCCAGCAGCTTAGCAAGCTATGGCTACACCTTC. It specifies CASSLASYGYTF. The rearrangement links TRBV11-2 to TRBJ1-2; D unresolved. The V end lost 1 base, the J end lost 4 bases, and 4 bases lay between the germline ends. Germline V CDR1 and CDR2: SGHAT, FQNNGV. CDR3 length: 12 residues.

In its sample, this clonotype ranks as medium-sized. The chain is built from TRBV6-5 and TRBJ1-6; D possibly corresponds to TRBD1 (5 bases). Per germline, CDR1 MNHEY and CDR2 SVGAGI. CDR3 length: 15 amino acids. The V end lost 0 bases, the J end lost 9 bases, and 12 bases lay between the germline ends. CDR3: CASSYSNDRGSPLHF. DNA of the CDR3: TGTGCCAGCAGTTACTCGAACGACAGAGGTTCACCCCTCCACTTT.

The sample holds many counts of this clonotype. The rearrangement links TRBV5-6 to TRBJ1-2; D not certain. Germline V gene data show CDR1 as SGHDT and CDR2 as YYEEEE. The CDR3 totals 12 residues. Trimming took off 0 bases at V and 4 bases at J, with 4 bases between the two ends. CDR3 sequence (DNA): TGTGCCAGCAGCTTGGGCGCCTATGGCTACACCTTC. Protein sequence: CASSLGAYGYTF.

Many counts were recorded for this clonotype. The chain combines TRBV11-2 with TRBJ2-7; 8 positions agree with TRBD1. The CDR3 spans 15 residues. Germline V gene lookup returns CDR1 SGHAT and CDR2 FQNNGV. After removal of 3 bases from V and 0 bases from J, the junction contained 4 bases not matched to a gene. Here the CDR3 DNA reads TGTGCCAGCAGCTTCGACAGGGGCCTCTCCTACGAGCAGTACGTC. It specifies CASSFDRGLSYEQYV.

For this clonotype: A read error is possible here, since a much larger clone lies one base away. V and J are TRBV18 and TRBJ2-2; 9 bases are a match to TRBD1. The CDR3 covers 17 residues. Germline-derived CDR1 and CDR2 are KGHSH and LQKENI. The CDR3 coding sequence is TGTGTCAGCTCACCAAGTCCGGGACAGGGAAGGGCCGGGGAGCTGTTTTTT. It encodes CVSSPSPGQGRAGELFF.

This clonotype has at least ten counts. This chain connects TRBV20-1 to TRBJ2-5, with D possibly TRBD1 on 5 matching bases. Germline assignment: CDR1 DFQATT and CDR2 SNEGSKA (reference sequence). The CDR3 runs to 12 residues. Trimming took 3 bases from V and 3 from J, leaving 8 bases between them. CDR3 region: CSASIQEETQYF. The CDR3 coding sequence is TGCAGTGCTAGTATACAGGAAGAGACCCAGTACTTC.

There are a few counts of this clonotype. V usage is TRBV25-1 and J usage is TRBJ2-4; D is perhaps TRBD1 (5 bases). Germline assignment: CDR1 MGHDK and CDR2 SYGVNS. CDR3 length: 13 amino acids. V lost 0 bases, J lost 7 bases, and 7 bases lay in between. CDR3 amino acids: CASSEYDSNIQYF. DNA of the CDR3: TGTGCCAGCAGTGAATACGACAGTAACATTCAGTACTTC.

This clonotype was detected ten times or more. The J gene is TRBJ1-6, the V gene TRBV27; TRBD1 matches 10 bases. V shed 6 bases and J 3 bases; nucleotides not matched to a gene: 5. The germline gives CDR1 MNHEY, CDR2 SMNVEV (reference sequence). This CDR3 has 16 residues. The CDR3 coding sequence is TGTGCCAGCAGCATGGGACAGGGGATCTATAATTCACCCCTCCACTTT. This sequence encodes CASSMGQGIYNSPLHF.

This clonotype was counted ten times or more. The rearrangement uses TRBV4-1 and TRBJ1-4; 7 bases fit TRBD1. Germline assignment: CDR1 MGHRA and CDR2 YSYEKL. The trim removed 2 bases at V and 4 bases at J, leaving 7 bases unmatched. The CDR3 runs 16 residues. The CDR3, as DNA: TGCGCCAGCAGCCAATCCCGACAGGGCCTTAATGAAAAACTGTTTTTT. The encoded protein is CASSQSRQGLNEKLFF.

This clonotype was seen at least ten times. The chain carries TRBV21-1 and TRBJ1-3; the D segment call TRBD1 is taken from the table without a DNA check. TRBV21-1 is flagged as a pseudogene. There are 16 residues in the CDR3. CDR3 amino acids: CASSKGGRGFRNTIYF. The CDR3 region has the DNA TGTGCCAGCAGCAAAGGCGGCCGGGGATTCAGAAACACCATATATTTT.

This clonotype was detected many times. The chain has TRBV14 and TRBJ1-1; 8 nucleotides match TRBD1. There are 19 residues in the CDR3. In germline, CDR1 is SGHDN, CDR2 FVKESK. With 4 bases clipped from V and 3 bases from J, the junction kept 19 bases outside the gene matches. The CDR3 reads CASSRNRDRWAQIYTEAFF. The CDR3 DNA reads TGTGCCAGCAGCCGAAACCGGGACAGGTGGGCCCAAATTTACACTGAAGCTTTCTTT.

This clonotype showed up many times. CDR3 coding DNA: TGCAGTGCTAGCTGGGGACTAGAGGAGACCCAGTACTTC. It translates to CSASWGLEETQYF. The gene calls are TRBV20-1 and TRBJ2-5, with 8 bases lining up with TRBD2. CDR3 length equals 13 residues. The J segment lost 5 bases and the V segment lost 3 bases, leaving 5 bases of the junction unmatched. The germline CDR1 and CDR2 sequences are DFQATT and SNEGSKA (reference sequence).

This clonotype was observed many times. This chain connects TRBV7-9 to TRBJ1-4; the match to TRBD1 covers 7 bases. The CDR3 sequence is 14 residues long. Per germline, CDR1 SEHNR and CDR2 FQNEAQ (reference sequence). The ends lost 5 bases at V and 3 bases at J; junction bases unmatched: 3. This chain's CDR3 is CASSIGTANEKLFF. CDR3 bases: TGTGCCAGCAGCATCGGGACAGCTAATGAAAAACTGTTTTTT.

By sample share, this clonotype is medium-sized (0.01 to 0.1%). This chain uses TRBV13 with TRBJ1-1; D call uncertain. Between the trimmed V and J ends, which lost 5 bases and 8 bases, there was a span of 27 bases. CDR3 size: 17 residues. The V gene's germline CDR1 is PRHDT and CDR2 FYEKMQ (reference sequence). CDR3 sequence: CASSPNWPWSWVLEAFF. The DNA for the CDR3 is TGTGCCAGCAGCCCCAACTGGCCCTGGTCATGGGTTCTAGAAGCTTTCTTT.

This clonotype was seen at least ten times. The chain uses TRBV18 and TRBJ1-5; no clear D. Trimming removed 2 bases from V and 7 bases from J, with 12 bases in between. The germline gives CDR1 KGHSH, CDR2 LQKENI. The CDR3 sequence is 14 residues long. CDR3: CASSPYGGYQPQHF. The DNA for the CDR3 is TGTGCCAGCTCACCATATGGAGGTTACCAGCCCCAGCATTTT.

At least ten counts were recorded for this clonotype. The chain carries TRBV29-1 and TRBJ2-3; D is undetermined. The CDR3 totals 14 residues. Germline values: CDR1 SQVTM, CDR2 ANQGSEA. Trimming took 6 bases from V and 4 from J, leaving 17 bases between them. CDR3: CSVEPPGPPDTQYF. Here the CDR3 DNA reads TGCAGCGTAGAGCCACCTGGACCCCCAGATACGCAGTATTTT.

This clonotype occurred many times. The V and J genes are TRBV12-3 or TRBV12-4 and TRBJ1-5; D is uncertain. The CDR3 has 12 amino acids. Trimming shortened V by 3 bases and J by 8 bases, and 8 bases separated the two germline ends. For the CDR3, the DNA is TGTGCCAGCAGTTTGAGGGAAGAGCCCCAGCATTTT. This codes for CASSLREEPQHF.

A few counts support this clonotype. The chain recombines TRBV19 with TRBJ1-2, with D possibly matching TRBD1 (6 bases). Trimming left V 5 bases short and J 3 bases short, with 10 bases between. The length of the CDR3 is 13 residues. Germline values: CDR1 LNHDA, CDR2 SQIVND (reference sequence). In nucleotides, the CDR3 is TGTGCCAGTAGTGCACAGGGTGACTATGGCTACACCTTC. It codes for CASSAQGDYGYTF.

This clonotype was seen many times. The gene calls are TRBV5-1 and TRBJ1-1; TRBD1 might be the D (6 bases). V was shortened by 4 bases and J by 0 bases, with 16 bases between the two germline ends. Germline V CDR1 and CDR2: SGHRS, YFSETQ. This CDR3 is built from 16 residues. The CDR3 region is CASSPGGQYMNTEAFF. In nucleotides, the CDR3 is TGCGCCAGCAGCCCTGGGGGCCAATACATGAACACTGAAGCTTTCTTT.

The chain carries TRBV6-2 or TRBV6-3 and TRBJ2-5, with 12 bases that match TRBD2. V shed 5 bases and J 4 bases; nucleotides not matched to a gene: 5. Germline V gene lookup returns CDR1 MNHEY and CDR2 SVGEGT. The CDR3 covers 15 residues. CDR3 residues: CASSHTSGGTETQYF. In DNA form, the CDR3 reads TGTGCCAGCAGTCATACTAGCGGGGGGACAGAGACCCAGTACTTC.

The chain joins TRBV18 to TRBJ1-6; D unclear. Germline CDR1 KGHSH, CDR2 LQKENI. The V and J ends lost 5 bases and 8 bases respectively, with 7 bases between them. CDR3 length: 12 residues. Here the CDR3 reads CASSDEYSPLHF. CDR3 DNA sequence: TGTGCCAGCTCAGACGAGTATTCACCCCTCCACTTT.

This clonotype was counted ten times or more. The chain employs TRBV3-1 and TRBJ1-4, with 8 nucleotides matching TRBD1. Germline V gene sequence: CDR1 LGHDT, CDR2 YNNKEL (reference sequence). The CDR3 spans 15 residues. V lost 5 bases to trimming and J lost 8 bases; unmatched junction nucleotides: 10. The CDR3 reads CASSETGGGGEKLFF. In DNA, the CDR3 is TGTGCCAGCAGCGAAACAGGGGGAGGAGGCGAAAAACTGTTTTTT. The full variable domain, with the rest looked up from reference TRBV3-1 and TRBJ1-4, is DTAVSQTPKYLVTQMGNDKSIKCEQNLGHDTMYWYKQDSKKFLKIMFSYNNKELIINETVPNRFSPKSPDKAHLNLHINSLELGDSAVYFCASSETGGGGEKLFFGSGTQLSVL.

This clonotype was counted at least ten times. The chain employs TRBV7-9 and TRBJ2-3, with no clear D. The CDR3 sequence is 14 residues long. The germline gives CDR1 SEHNR, CDR2 FQNEAQ (reference sequence). Trimming left V 0 bases short and J 4 bases short, with 8 bases between. CDR3 coding DNA: TGTGCCAGCAGCTTAGCGAGACGGGCAGATACGCAGTATTTT. This translates into CASSLARRADTQYF.

This clonotype was seen repeatedly, ten times or more. The chain joins TRBV6-5 to TRBJ2-1, with D hard to call. The CDR3 contains 16 residues. Germline loops: CDR1 MNHEY, CDR2 SVGAGI. Trimming cost V 2 bases and J 3 bases, with 14 bases left between them. The CDR3 spells CASSYAYRMDYNEQFF. CDR3 nucleotides: TGTGCCAGCAGTTACGCTTACCGGATGGACTACAATGAGCAGTTCTTC.

This clonotype has ten or more counts. The rearrangement joins TRBV7-3 to TRBJ2-3; TRBD1 matches 7 bases. The CDR3 length is 15 residues. Germline loops: CDR1 SGHTA, CDR2 FQGTGA. J lost 1 base, V lost 5 bases, and 6 bases had no gene match. Here the CDR3 reads CASSLRDRGTDTQYF. The CDR3 DNA is TGTGCCAGCAGCCTCCGAGACAGGGGCACAGATACGCAGTATTTT.